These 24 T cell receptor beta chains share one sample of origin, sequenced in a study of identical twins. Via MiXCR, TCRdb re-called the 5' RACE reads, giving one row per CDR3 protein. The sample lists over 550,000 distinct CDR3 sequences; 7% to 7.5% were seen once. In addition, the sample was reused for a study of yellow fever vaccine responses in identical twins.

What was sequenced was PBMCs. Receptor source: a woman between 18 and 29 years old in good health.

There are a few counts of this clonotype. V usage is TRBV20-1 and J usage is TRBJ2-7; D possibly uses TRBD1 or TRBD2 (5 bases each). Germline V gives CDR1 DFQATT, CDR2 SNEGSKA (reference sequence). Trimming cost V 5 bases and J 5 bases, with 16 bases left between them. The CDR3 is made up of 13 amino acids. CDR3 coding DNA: TGCAGTGCTCTCCCCCGGGGCTCGGACGAGCAGTACGTC. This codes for CSALPRGSDEQYV.

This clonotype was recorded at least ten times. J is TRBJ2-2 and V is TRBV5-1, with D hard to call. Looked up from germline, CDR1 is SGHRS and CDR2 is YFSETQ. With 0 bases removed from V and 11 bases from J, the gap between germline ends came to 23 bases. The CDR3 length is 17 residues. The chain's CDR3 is CASSLARGSTPILELFF. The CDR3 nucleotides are TGCGCCAGCAGCTTGGCTCGCGGCTCCACCCCTATCTTAGAGCTGTTTTTT.

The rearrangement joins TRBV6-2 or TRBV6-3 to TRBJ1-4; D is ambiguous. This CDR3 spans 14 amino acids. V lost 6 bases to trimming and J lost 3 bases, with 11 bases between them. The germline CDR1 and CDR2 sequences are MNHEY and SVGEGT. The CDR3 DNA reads TGTGCCAGCAGAGTCCCAGGATCTAATGAAAAACTGTTTTTT. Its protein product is CASRVPGSNEKLFF.

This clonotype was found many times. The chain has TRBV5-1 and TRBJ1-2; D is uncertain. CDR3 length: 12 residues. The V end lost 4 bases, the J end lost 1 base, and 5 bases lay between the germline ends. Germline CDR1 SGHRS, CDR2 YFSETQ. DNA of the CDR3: TGCGCCAGCAGCCCGGATAACTATGGCTACACCTTC. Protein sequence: CASSPDNYGYTF.

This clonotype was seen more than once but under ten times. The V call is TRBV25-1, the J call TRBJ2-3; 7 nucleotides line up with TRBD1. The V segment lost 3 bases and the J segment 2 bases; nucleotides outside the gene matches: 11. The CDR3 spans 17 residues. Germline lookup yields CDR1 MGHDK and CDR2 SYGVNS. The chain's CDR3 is CASSDQGPGQNTDTQYF. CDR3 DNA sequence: TGTGCCAGCAGTGACCAGGGACCGGGACAGAACACAGATACGCAGTATTTT.

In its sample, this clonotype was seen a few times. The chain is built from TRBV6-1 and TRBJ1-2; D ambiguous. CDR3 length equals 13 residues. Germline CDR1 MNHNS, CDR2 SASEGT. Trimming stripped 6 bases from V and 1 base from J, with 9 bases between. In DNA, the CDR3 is TGTGCCAGCAGGGGTCGGGTTAACTATGGCTACACCTTC. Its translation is CASRGRVNYGYTF.

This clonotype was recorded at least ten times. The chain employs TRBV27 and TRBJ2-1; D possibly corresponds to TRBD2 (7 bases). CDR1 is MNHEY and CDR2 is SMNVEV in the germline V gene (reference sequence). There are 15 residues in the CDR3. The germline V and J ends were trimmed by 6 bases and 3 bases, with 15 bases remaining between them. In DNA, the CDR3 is TGTGCCAGCAGAAGAGCGGGACAACTCTACAATGAGCAGTTCTTC. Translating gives CASRRAGQLYNEQFF.

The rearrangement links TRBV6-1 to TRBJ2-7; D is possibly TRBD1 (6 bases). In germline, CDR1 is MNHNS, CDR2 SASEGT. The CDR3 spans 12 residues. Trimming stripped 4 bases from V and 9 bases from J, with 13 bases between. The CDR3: CASSAAQGVQYV. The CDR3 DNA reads TGTGCCAGCAGTGCGGCACAGGGAGTGCAGTACGTC.

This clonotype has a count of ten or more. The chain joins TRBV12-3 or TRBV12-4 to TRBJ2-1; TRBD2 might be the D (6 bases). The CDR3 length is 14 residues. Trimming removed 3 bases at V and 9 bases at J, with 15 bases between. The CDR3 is CASSLGLEGFEQFF. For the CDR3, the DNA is TGTGCCAGCAGTTTGGGGTTGGAGGGATTTGAGCAGTTCTTC.

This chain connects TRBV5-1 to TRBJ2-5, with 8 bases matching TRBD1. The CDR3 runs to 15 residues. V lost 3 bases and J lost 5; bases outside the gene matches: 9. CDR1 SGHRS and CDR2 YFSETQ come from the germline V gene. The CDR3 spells CASSWPTGDGETQYF. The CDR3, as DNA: TGCGCCAGCAGCTGGCCGACAGGGGACGGGGAGACCCAGTACTTC.

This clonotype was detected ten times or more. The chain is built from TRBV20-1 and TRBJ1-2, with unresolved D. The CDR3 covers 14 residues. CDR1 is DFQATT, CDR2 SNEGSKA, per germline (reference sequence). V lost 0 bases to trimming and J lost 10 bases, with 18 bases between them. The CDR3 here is CSARDPAEGESYTF. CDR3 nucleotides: TGCAGTGCTAGAGATCCAGCAGAAGGAGAATCCTACACCTTC.

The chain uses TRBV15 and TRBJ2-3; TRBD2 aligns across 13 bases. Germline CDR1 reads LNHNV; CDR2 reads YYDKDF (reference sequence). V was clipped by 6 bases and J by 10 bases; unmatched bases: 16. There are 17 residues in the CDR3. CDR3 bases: TGTGCCACCAGTTGGACTAGCGGGAGTCTTTTACCCCTGTCGCAGTATTTT. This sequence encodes CATSWTSGSLLPLSQYF.

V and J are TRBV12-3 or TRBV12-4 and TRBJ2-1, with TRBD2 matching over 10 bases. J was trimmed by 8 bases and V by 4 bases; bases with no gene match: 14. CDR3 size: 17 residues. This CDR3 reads CASSSLMSGRAVYEQFF. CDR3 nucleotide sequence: TGTGCCAGCAGTTCTCTTATGAGCGGGAGGGCCGTTTATGAGCAGTTCTTC.

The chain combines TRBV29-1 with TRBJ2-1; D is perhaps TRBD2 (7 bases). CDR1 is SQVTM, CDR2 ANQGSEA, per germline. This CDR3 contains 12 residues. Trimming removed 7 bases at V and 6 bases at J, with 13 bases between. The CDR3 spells CSGGGGGNEQFF. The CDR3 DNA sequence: TGCAGCGGAGGGGGAGGGGGCAATGAGCAGTTCTTC.

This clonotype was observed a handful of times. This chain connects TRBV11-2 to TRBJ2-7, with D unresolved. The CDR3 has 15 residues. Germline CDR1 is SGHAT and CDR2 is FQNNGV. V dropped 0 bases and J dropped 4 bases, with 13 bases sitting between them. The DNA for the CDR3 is TGTGCCAGCAGCTTAGAGGCACCCTTTTATTACGAGCAGTACGTC. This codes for CASSLEAPFYYEQYV.

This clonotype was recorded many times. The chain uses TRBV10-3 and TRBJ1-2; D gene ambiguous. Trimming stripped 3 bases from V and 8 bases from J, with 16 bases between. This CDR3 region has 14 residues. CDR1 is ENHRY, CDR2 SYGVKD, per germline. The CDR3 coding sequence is TGTGCCATCAGTGATGGGTCTCTACGGCCCGGCTACACCTTC. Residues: CAISDGSLRPGYTF.

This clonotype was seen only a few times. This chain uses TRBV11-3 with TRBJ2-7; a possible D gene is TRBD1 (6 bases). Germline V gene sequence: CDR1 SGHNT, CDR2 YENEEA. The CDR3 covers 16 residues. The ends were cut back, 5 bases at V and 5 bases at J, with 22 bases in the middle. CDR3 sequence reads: CASSPRIVNRAHEQYF. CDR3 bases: TGTGCCAGCAGCCCAAGAATCGTTAACAGGGCACACGAGCAGTACTTC.

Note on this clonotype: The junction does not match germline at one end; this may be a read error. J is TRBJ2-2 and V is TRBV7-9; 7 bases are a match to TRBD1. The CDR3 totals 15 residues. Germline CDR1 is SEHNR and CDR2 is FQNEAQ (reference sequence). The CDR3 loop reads CANEPGQLNTGELFF. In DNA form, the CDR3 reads TGTGCCAACGAACCGGGACAGCTAAACACGGGGGAGCTGTTTTTT.

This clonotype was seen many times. Here the CDR3 reads CASSLEAGAYEQYF. The CDR3 nucleotides are TGCGCCAGCAGCTTGGAGGCGGGAGCCTACGAGCAGTACTTC. The chain recombines TRBV5-1 with TRBJ2-7, with 7 bases identical to TRBD2. The J segment lost 2 bases and the V segment lost 0 bases, leaving 2 bases of the junction unmatched. Germline CDR1 SGHRS, CDR2 YFSETQ. CDR3 length equals 14 residues.

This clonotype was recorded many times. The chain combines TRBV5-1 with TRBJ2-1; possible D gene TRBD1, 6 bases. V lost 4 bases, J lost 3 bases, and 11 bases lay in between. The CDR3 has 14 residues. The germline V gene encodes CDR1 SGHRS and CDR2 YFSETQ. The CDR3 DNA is TGCGCCAGCAGCCCTACAGGGTTCTACAATGAGCAGTTCTTC. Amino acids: CASSPTGFYNEQFF.

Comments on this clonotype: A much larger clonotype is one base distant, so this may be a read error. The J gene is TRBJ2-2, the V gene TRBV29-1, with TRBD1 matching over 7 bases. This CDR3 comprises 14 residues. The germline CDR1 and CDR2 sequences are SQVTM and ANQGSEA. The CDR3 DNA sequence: TGCAGCGTACCCGGGACAGTGAACACCTGGGAGCTGTTTTTT. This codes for CSVPGTVNTWELFF.

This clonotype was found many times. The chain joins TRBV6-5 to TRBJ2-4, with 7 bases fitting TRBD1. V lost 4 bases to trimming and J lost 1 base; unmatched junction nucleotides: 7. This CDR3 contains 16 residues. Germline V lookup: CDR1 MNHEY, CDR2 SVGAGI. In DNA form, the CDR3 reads TGTGCCAGCAGTTTTCGTGGGACAGACGCCAAAAACATTCAGTACTTC. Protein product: CASSFRGTDAKNIQYF.

The CDR3 DNA is TGCAGCGTTAGCGTGGGCAGCGAGCAGTACGTC. Translation gives CSVSVGSEQYV. The V call is TRBV29-1, the J call TRBJ2-7; D ambiguous. This CDR3 contains 11 residues. V gave up 5 bases and J gave up 6 bases, with 11 bases separating them. CDR1 is SQVTM and CDR2 is ANQGSEA in the germline V gene.

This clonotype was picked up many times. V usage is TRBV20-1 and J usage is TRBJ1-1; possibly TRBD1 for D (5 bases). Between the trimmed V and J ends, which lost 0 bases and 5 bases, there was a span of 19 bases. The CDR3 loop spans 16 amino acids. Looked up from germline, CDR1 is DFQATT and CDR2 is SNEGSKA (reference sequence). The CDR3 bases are TGCAGTGCTAGAGATTTCAGGGCCGGAGGTGGGACTGAAGCTTTCTTT. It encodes CSARDFRAGGGTEAFF.